Given below is one T cell receptor beta chain in context. With MiXCR, TCRdb reprocessed the PCR reads. The table has 26,000 or so clones, around 3.5% seen once; the top ten hold under 4%. Trimming left V 6 bases short and J 4 bases short, with 15 bases between. The CDR3 totals 14 residues. The sample originates from a study of metastatic and nonmetastatic thyroid tumors. Overall study: A comparison of repertoires was made across blood and tumor or nodule tissue from malignant and benign thyroid patients.

Thyroid surgery was preceded by no treatment in any patient. Sequencing was performed on blood. The V gene is TRBV12-3 or TRBV12-4, the J gene TRBJ1-2, with D perhaps matching TRBD1 (6 bases). The receptor's source is a male donor with papillary thyroid cancer or a benign thyroid nodule (not recorded which). Some clones in this sample may be carry-over from other donors' samples. The CDR3 here is CASRPSGGRYGYTF. CDR3 nucleotides: TGTGCCAGCAGACCCAGTGGGGGGCGCTATGGCTACACCTTC.